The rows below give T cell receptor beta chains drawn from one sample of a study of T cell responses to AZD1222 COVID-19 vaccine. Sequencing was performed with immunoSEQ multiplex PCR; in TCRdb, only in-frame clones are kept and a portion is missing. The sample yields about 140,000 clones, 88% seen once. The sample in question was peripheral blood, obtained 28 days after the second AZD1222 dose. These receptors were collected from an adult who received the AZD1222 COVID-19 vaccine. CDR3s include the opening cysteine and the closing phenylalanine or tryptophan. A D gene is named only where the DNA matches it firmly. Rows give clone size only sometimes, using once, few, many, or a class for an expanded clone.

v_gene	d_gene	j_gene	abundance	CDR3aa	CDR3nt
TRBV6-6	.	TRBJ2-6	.	CASSSIWESGANVLTF	TGTGCCAGCAGTTCTATTTGGGAGTCTGGGGCCAACGTCCTGACTTTC
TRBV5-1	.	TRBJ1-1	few	CASSLVSNTEAFF	TGCGCCAGCAGCTTGGTAAGCAACACTGAAGCTTTCTTT
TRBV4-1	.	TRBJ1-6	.	CASKERFAINSPLHF	TGCGCCAGCAAAGAACGGTTTGCGATAAATTCACCCCTCCACTTT
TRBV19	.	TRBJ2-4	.	CASSIMEGVTKNIQYF	TGTGCCAGTAGTATAATGGAGGGTGTGACAAAGAACATTCAGTACTTC
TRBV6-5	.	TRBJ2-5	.	CASTGRETQYF	TGTGCCAGCACAGGGAGAGAGACCCAGTACTTC
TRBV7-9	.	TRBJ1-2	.	CASSIRESYGYTF	TGTGCCAGCAGCATCAGGGAATCCTATGGCTACACCTTC
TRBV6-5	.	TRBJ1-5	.	CASTGGRGNQPQHF	TGTGCCAGCACGGGGGGGAGAGGCAATCAGCCCCAGCATTTT
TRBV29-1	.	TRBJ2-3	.	CSARGDKGDTQYF	TGCAGCGCCCGGGGCGATAAGGGAGATACGCAGTATTTT
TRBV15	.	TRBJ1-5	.	CATSTTGNQPQHF	TGTGCCACCAGCACGACAGGCAATCAGCCCCAGCATTTT
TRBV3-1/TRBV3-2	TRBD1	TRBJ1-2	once	CASSSDRGRLGYTF	TGTGCCAGCAGCTCAGACAGGGGTCGGCTCGGCTACACCTTC
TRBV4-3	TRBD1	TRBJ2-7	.	CASSQVRTGPYEQYF	TGCGCCAGCAGCCAGGTCCGGACAGGGCCTTACGAGCAGTACTTC
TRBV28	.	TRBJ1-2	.	CASSLPRRQSPSMRYTF	TGTGCCAGCAGTTTACCGCGAAGACAGTCACCCTCTATGCGCTACACCTTC
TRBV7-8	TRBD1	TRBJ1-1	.	CASSLARGPWDWNTEAFF	TGTGCCAGCAGCTTAGCCAGGGGGCCGTGGGACTGGAACACTGAAGCTTTCTTT
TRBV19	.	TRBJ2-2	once	CASTWGMRAGFRGTGELFF	TGTGCCAGCACATGGGGTATGCGAGCGGGGTTCAGGGGCACCGGGGAGCTGTTTTTT
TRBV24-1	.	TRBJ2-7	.	CATSETGTGDEQYF	TGTGCCACCAGTGAGACCGGGACGGGCGACGAGCAGTACTTC
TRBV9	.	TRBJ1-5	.	CASSVGDSEWQPQHF	TGTGCCAGCAGCGTAGGTGACAGCGAGTGGCAGCCCCAGCATTTT
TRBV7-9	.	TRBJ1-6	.	CASSRQSEDSPLHF	TGTGCCAGCAGCAGACAGTCTGAGGATTCACCCCTCCACTTT
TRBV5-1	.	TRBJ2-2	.	CASSLSLFITGELFF	TGCGCCAGCAGCTTGAGCCTGTTTATCACCGGGGAGCTGTTTTTT
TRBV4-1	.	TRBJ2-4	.	CASSPPVGPKNIQYF	TGCGCCAGCAGCCCCCCAGTGGGTCCCAAAAACATTCAGTACTTC
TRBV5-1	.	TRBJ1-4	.	CASSTGTNEKLFF	TGCGCCAGCAGCACGGGGACGAATGAAAAACTGTTTTTT
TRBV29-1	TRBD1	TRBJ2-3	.	CSVRVTGGLSDTQYF	TGCAGCGTTAGGGTAACAGGGGGCTTGTCAGATACGCAGTATTTT
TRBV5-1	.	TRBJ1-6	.	CASSLQGTGTYNSPLHF	TGCGCCAGCAGCCTCCAGGGTACGGGCACATATAATTCACCCCTCCACTTT
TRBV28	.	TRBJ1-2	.	CASSTGLGLGTNYGYTF	TGTGCCAGCAGTACCGGTTTAGGTTTGGGAACTAACTATGGCTACACCTTC
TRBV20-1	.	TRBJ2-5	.	CSAPYETQYF	TGCAGTGCTCCATACGAGACCCAGTACTTC
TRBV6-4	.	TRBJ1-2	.	CASSDENPSVSSGYTF	TGTGCCAGCAGCGACGAAAATCCCTCGGTCTCATCTGGCTACACCTTC
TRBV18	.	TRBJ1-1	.	CASSPRGNTEAFF	TGTGCCAGCTCACCCAGGGGGAACACTGAAGCTTTCTTT
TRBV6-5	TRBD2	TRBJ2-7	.	CASSYFGSSGGYKQYF	TGTGCCAGCAGTTACTTTGGAAGTAGCGGGGGGTATAAGCAGTACTTC
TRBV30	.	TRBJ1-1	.	CAWKWNTEAFF	TGTGCCTGGAAGTGGAACACTGAAGCTTTCTTT
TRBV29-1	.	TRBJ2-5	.	CSGQGWETQYF	TGCAGCGGCCAGGGTTGGGAGACCCAGTACTTC
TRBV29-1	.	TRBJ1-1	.	CSAGLTEAFF	TGCAGCGCGGGCCTCACTGAAGCTTTCTTT
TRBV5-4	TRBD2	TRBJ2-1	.	CASSSSGSSYNEQFF	TGTGCCAGCAGTTCTAGCGGGAGCTCCTACAATGAGCAGTTCTTC